This T cell receptor beta chain was recorded in a study of T cell responses to AZD1222 COVID-19 vaccine. At the level of the study: Second doses at about 4 or about 12 weeks were pooled.

As concerns this clone: Its target is unknown.

TCRdb's copy holds only in-frame clones and misses some; the assay was immunoSEQ multiplex PCR. This table holds approximately 82,000 clones, about 85% found once. V trimming: 6 bases; J trimming: 8 bases; junction bases outside the gene matches: 10. Germline-derived CDR1 and CDR2 are SGHTA and FQGNSA. There are 15 residues in the CDR3. Study-wide points: Mostly white British, mostly female donors; authors suggested clonal diversity may be underestimated.

Specimen: peripheral blood, collected on day 0 of AZD1222 vaccination. This TCR was recovered from an adult in good health. The rearrangement joins TRBV7-2 to TRBJ1-6, with TRBD1 matching 7 bases. DNA for the CDR3: TGTGCCAGCAGTCGAAGTGGGACAGTGTATTCACCCCTCCACTTT. This codes for CASSRSGTVYSPLHF.